This record looks at one T cell receptor (beta chain) sequence and its context. A much larger clone is a single base away; this may be a read error. This sample was taken from a study of blood T cells in healthy people across ages. PCR was performed a second time for roughly 7 to 11 cycles using a sample-barcoded 5' primer and a J-beta primer mix. TCRdb reanalysed the 5' RACE reads using MiXCR and keeps one entry per CDR3 protein. The sample includes about 1.5 million distinct CDR3 sequences, approximately 39% of them seen just once. The CDR3 extends over 15 amino acids. Germline V gene lookup returns CDR1 SQVTM and CDR2 ANQGSEA.

Sequences were obtained from blood. This TCR derives from a woman aged 18-29 years in good health. This chain uses TRBV29-1 with TRBJ2-1; D remains ambiguous. CDR3 in amino acids: CSAEDKTRSYNEQFF. For the CDR3, the DNA is TGCAGCGCTGAAGACAAAACCCGCTCCTACAATGAGCAGTTCTTC.